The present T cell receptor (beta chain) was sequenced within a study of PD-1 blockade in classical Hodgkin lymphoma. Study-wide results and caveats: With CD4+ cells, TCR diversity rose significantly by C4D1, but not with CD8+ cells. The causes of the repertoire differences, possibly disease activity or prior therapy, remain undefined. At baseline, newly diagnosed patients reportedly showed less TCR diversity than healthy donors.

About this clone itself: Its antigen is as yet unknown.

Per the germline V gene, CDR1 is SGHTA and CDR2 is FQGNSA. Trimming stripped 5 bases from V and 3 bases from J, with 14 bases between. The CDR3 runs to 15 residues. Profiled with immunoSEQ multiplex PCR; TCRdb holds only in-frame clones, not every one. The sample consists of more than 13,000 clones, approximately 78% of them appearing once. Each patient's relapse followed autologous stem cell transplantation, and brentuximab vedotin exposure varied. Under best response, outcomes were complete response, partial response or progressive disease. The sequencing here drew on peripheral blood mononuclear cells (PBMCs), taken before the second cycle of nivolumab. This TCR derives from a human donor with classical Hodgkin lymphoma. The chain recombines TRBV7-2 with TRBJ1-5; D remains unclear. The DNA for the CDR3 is TGTGCCAGCAGCCCTTCAGGCTTCCCCAATCAGCCCCAGCATTTT. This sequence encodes CASSPSGFPNQPQHF. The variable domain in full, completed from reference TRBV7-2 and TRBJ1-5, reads GAGVSQSPSNKVTEKGKDVELRCDPISGHTALYWYRQSLGQGLEFLIYFQGNSAPDKSGLPSDRFSAERTGGSVSTLTIQRTQQEDSAVYLCASSPSGFPNQPQHFGDGTRLSIL.